The sequence of this TCR beta chain was determined in a study of blood T cell repertoires in COVID-19. Enrolled during active infection, Seattle patients were then followed longitudinally. In the original workflow: Estimated nucleated cell counts came from reference gene primer amplification. Libraries were prepared by immunoSEQ multiplex PCR; TCRdb keeps only in-frame clonotypes and omits some of them. V, J and clone size reflect that table, while D and trimming were determined from the DNA. There are some 450,000 clones in the sample; more than 70% occur only once, and around an eighth lies in the top ten. Germline assignment: CDR1 ENHRY and CDR2 SYGVKD. The CDR3 runs 16 residues. Between the trimmed V and J ends, which lost 6 bases and 4 bases, there was a span of 21 bases.

This chain joins TRBV10-3 and TRBJ1-2, with a weak D call TRBD1 (5 bases). The sequence was collected from a woman aged 50 to 60 with COVID-19, enrolled during active disease. Sequencing used peripheral blood. The DNA for the CDR3 is TGTGCCATCAGCCCTGCCAGACTCGGGCAGGGCTATGGCTACACCTTC. It translates to CAISPARLGQGYGYTF.